What follows are 21 T cell receptor beta chains derived from one specimen sequenced in a study of cytomegalovirus exposure and HLA in healthy donors. Some clones are missing from TCRdb's copy, which holds only in-frame ones; the method was immunoSEQ multiplex PCR. The data contain approximately 120,000 clones, about nine tenths of them singletons. Source material: PBMCs. All receptors come from a woman aged 18-29 years in good health and CMV-seronegative.

This chain connects TRBV15 to TRBJ2-2, with a weak D call TRBD1 (5 bases). CDR1 and CDR2 from the germline V gene are LNHNV and YYDKDF (reference sequence). The V end lost 1 base, the J end lost 0 bases, and 12 bases lay between the germline ends. The CDR3 totals 17 residues. For the CDR3, the DNA is TGTGCCACCAGCAGAGGCCTGACAGCCACGAACACCGGGGAGCTGTTTTTT. Amino acid sequence: CATSRGLTATNTGELFF.

Turning to this clone: A junction end diverges from the germline sequence, so it may reflect a read error. The V gene is TRBV15, the J gene TRBJ2-2, with D maybe TRBD2 (5 bases). The CDR3 runs to 14 residues. From germline, CDR1 is LNHNV and CDR2 YYDKDF (reference sequence). CDR3 coding DNA: TGTGCCACGAGACCGGGGATGAACGCCGGGGAGCTGTTTTTT. It codes for CATRPGMNAGELFF.

The CDR3 protein is CASSLSGRTDTQYF. The CDR3 DNA reads TGTGCCAGCAGCTTAAGCGGGAGGACAGATACGCAGTATTTT. The rearrangement joins TRBV9 to TRBJ2-3, with 9 bases lining up with TRBD2. V lost 4 bases to trimming and J lost 3 bases; unmatched junction nucleotides: 3. CDR1 is SGDLS and CDR2 is YYNGEE in the germline V gene. This CDR3 region has 14 residues. The full variable domain, completed using reference TRBV9 and TRBJ2-3, is DSGVTQTPKHLITATGQRVTLRCSPRSGDLSVYWYQQSLDQGLQFLIQYYNGEERAKGNILERFSAQQFPDLHSELNLSSLELGDSALYFCASSLSGRTDTQYFGPGTRLTVL.

The rearrangement joins TRBV5-1 to TRBJ2-2; 9 bases agree with TRBD1. Germline V gives CDR1 SGHRS, CDR2 YFSETQ. The CDR3 extends over 14 amino acids. V trimming: 5 bases; J trimming: 1 base; junction bases outside the gene matches: 0. CDR3 coding DNA: TGCGCCAGCAGGGGACAGGGGAACACCGGGGAGCTGTTTTTT. As protein: CASRGQGNTGELFF.

V usage is TRBV29-1 and J usage is TRBJ2-5; 7 bases align to TRBD2. There are 12 residues in the CDR3. The ends lost 3 bases at V and 5 bases at J; junction bases unmatched: 3. Germline V gene data show CDR1 as SQVTM and CDR2 as ANQGSEA. Here the CDR3 reads CSVEVGGETQYF. The CDR3 bases are TGCAGCGTTGAGGTCGGGGGGGAGACCCAGTACTTC.

The sample holds a few counts of this clone. The CDR3, as DNA: TGTGCCAGCAGCGGTAAATTAGCCGTCCCCTACGAGCAGTACTTC. It translates to CASSGKLAVPYEQYF. This chain links TRBV11-1 with TRBJ2-7; D is unresolved. This CDR3 has 15 amino acids. Germline values: CDR1 SGHAT, CDR2 FQDESV (reference sequence). With 5 bases removed from V and 2 bases from J, the gap between germline ends came to 16 bases.

The CDR3 region has the DNA TGTGCCACCCAGCCGGGGGGCGGGGAAAAACTGTTTTTT. This gives the protein CATQPGGGEKLFF. The chain recombines TRBV6-5 with TRBJ1-4, with D perhaps matching TRBD1 (6 bases). Germline V gives CDR1 MNHEY, CDR2 SVGAGI. This CDR3 comprises 13 residues. V was pared by 10 bases and J by 8 bases, with 17 bases between.

Of note for this clone: The sample contains more than one DNA sequence encoding this CDR3. The chain is built from TRBV7-2 and TRBJ1-5; D possibly corresponds to TRBD1 (5 bases). This CDR3 spans 14 amino acids. Germline V gives CDR1 SGHTA, CDR2 FQGNSA. V was trimmed by 0 bases and J by 2 bases, leaving 5 bases between them. The CDR3 DNA reads as TGTGCCAGCAGCTTAGCAGGGGGCAATCAGCCCCAGCATTTT. Translation gives CASSLAGGNQPQHF.

The V and J genes are TRBV27 and TRBJ1-4; D call uncertain. Between the trimmed V and J ends, which lost 5 bases and 6 bases, there was a span of 16 bases. The CDR3 spans 15 residues. Germline V gives CDR1 MNHEY, CDR2 SMNVEV (reference sequence). The CDR3 loop is CASSTKSGAYEKLFF. The CDR3 coding sequence is TGTGCCAGCAGTACAAAATCTGGAGCGTATGAAAAACTGTTTTTT.

The rearrangement joins TRBV27 to TRBJ2-7; TRBD1 matches at 7 bases. There are 13 residues in the CDR3. Germline CDR1 and CDR2: MNHEY and SMNVEV (reference sequence). The ends lost 8 bases at V and 3 bases at J; junction bases unmatched: 7. CDR3 loop: CASAWDRFYEQYF. The CDR3 nucleotides are TGTGCCAGCGCCTGGGACAGATTCTACGAGCAGTACTTC.

The chain carries TRBV7-9 and TRBJ2-3; the D is unclear. Trimming shortened V by 5 bases and J by 2 bases, and 17 bases separated the two germline ends. Germline V lookup: CDR1 SEHNR, CDR2 FQNEAQ (reference sequence). This CDR3 spans 16 amino acids. The CDR3 DNA reads TGTGCCAGCAGCCCCCAAGTGGTCGGGTCCACAGATACGCAGTATTTT. Protein sequence: CASSPQVVGSTDTQYF.

The chain combines TRBV6-4 with TRBJ2-1, with a weak D call TRBD2 (5 bases). The V end was cut by 3 bases, the J end by 7 bases, with 7 bases between. Germline V gene lookup returns CDR1 MRHNA and CDR2 SNTAGT. The CDR3 consists of 12 residues. The CDR3 loop reads CASSEGENEQFF. The DNA for the CDR3 is TGTGCCAGCAGTGAGGGAGAAAATGAGCAGTTCTTC.

V is TRBV18 and J is TRBJ2-7, with 9 nucleotides matching TRBD2. CDR1 is KGHSH, CDR2 LQKENI, per germline. Trimming at V came to 4 bases and at J to 3 bases, leaving 7 bases not matched to a gene. The CDR3 is 15 residues long. CDR3 in amino acids: CASSQGGRARYEQYF. CDR3 nucleotide sequence: TGTGCCAGCTCACAGGGCGGGAGGGCCCGCTACGAGCAGTACTTC.

On this clone: This same CDR3 is encoded by further DNA sequences in the sample. The CDR3 DNA sequence: TGTGCCAGCAGCGTAGAAGGACAGGCGACAGATACGCAGTATTTT. This encodes CASSVEGQATDTQYF. The chain is built from TRBV9 and TRBJ2-3; 7 positions agree with TRBD1. The CDR3 sequence is 15 residues long. V shed 0 bases and J 3 bases; nucleotides not matched to a gene: 4. Germline CDR1 is SGDLS and CDR2 is YYNGEE.

This clone was observed once. The V gene is TRBV11-2, the J gene TRBJ1-2; D is unclear. Germline CDR1 reads SGHAT; CDR2 reads FQNNGV. The CDR3 is 14 amino acids. Trimming stripped 5 bases from V and 0 bases from J, with 10 bases between. The CDR3 sequence is CASSPHSSNYGYTF. The DNA for the CDR3 is TGTGCCAGCAGCCCACATTCGTCTAACTATGGCTACACCTTC.

The genes are TRBV20-1 and TRBJ1-1; possible D gene TRBD1, 5 bases. Germline CDR1 is DFQATT and CDR2 is SNEGSKA (reference sequence). This CDR3 contains 11 residues. For the CDR3, the DNA is TGCTCCCAGGAGGGGTACACTGAAGCTTTCTTT. Protein: CSQEGYTEAFF.

The rearrangement joins TRBV28 to TRBJ1-2; no reliable D call. CDR3 length: 13 residues. CDR1 is MDHEN, CDR2 SYDVKM, per germline. V gave up 2 bases and J gave up 6 bases, with 10 bases separating them. The CDR3 coding sequence is TGTGCCAGCAGTTTACATCAGGTTAATGGCTACACCTTC. Its translation: CASSLHQVNGYTF.

The chain carries TRBV7-6 and TRBJ2-7, with 7 nucleotides matching TRBD1. V lost 4 bases to trimming and J lost 5 bases; unmatched junction nucleotides: 11. The CDR3 spans 15 residues. Germline assignment: CDR1 SGHVS and CDR2 FNYEAQ. The CDR3 sequence: CASSSTPGGADEQYF. CDR3 coding DNA: TGTGCCAGCAGCTCTACCCCAGGGGGAGCCGACGAGCAGTACTTC.

The V gene is TRBV19, the J gene TRBJ1-1; TRBD1 might be the D (5 bases). The V gene's germline CDR1 is LNHDA and CDR2 SQIVND (reference sequence). Trimming removed 1 base from V and 5 bases from J, with 11 bases in between. The CDR3 runs to 14 residues. This CDR3 reads CASSIGAGRTEAFF. Written as DNA, the CDR3 is TGTGCCAGTAGTATAGGCGCAGGGAGGACTGAAGCTTTCTTT. Supplemented by reference TRBV19 and TRBJ1-1, the full variable domain reads DGGITQSPKYLFRKEGQNVTLSCEQNLNHDAMYWYRQDPGQGLRLIYYSQIVNDFQKGDIAEGYSVSREKKESFPLTVTSAQKNPTAFYLCASSIGAGRTEAFFGQGTRLTVV.

The chain has TRBV7-7 and TRBJ2-3; tentatively, D is TRBD2 (6 bases). The V gene lost 0 bases and the J gene lost 1 base, with 8 bases spanning the gap. The CDR3 has 15 residues. Germline lookup yields CDR1 SSHAT and CDR2 FNYEAQ (reference sequence). The CDR3 DNA is TGTGCCAGCAGCTTAGCGGGGGGACGCACAGATACGCAGTATTTT. This codes for CASSLAGGRTDTQYF.

The chain carries TRBV4-3 and TRBJ1-2; possible D gene TRBD1, 6 bases. Trimming removed 0 bases at V and 2 bases at J, with 13 bases between. Germline CDR1 is LGHNA and CDR2 is YSLEER. This CDR3 spans 16 amino acids. CDR3 loop: CASSQEFQGWNYGYTF. CDR3 nucleotide sequence: TGCGCCAGCAGCCAAGAGTTCCAGGGGTGGAACTATGGCTACACCTTC.